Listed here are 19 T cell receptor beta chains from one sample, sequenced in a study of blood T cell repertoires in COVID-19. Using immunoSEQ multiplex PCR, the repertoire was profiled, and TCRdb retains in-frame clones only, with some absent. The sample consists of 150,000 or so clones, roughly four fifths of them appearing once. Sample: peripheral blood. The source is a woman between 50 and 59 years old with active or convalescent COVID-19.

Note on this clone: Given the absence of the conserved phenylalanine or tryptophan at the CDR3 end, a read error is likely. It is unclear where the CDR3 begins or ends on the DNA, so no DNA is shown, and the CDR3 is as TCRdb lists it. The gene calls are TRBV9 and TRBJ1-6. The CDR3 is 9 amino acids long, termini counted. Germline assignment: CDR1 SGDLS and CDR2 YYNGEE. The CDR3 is CASSVPSGR.

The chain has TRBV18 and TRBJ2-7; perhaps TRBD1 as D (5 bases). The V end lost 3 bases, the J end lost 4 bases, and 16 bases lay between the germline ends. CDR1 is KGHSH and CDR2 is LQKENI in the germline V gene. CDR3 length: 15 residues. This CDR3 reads CASSPQPDSAYEQYF. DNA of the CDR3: TGTGCCAGCTCACCCCAACCCGACAGTGCTTACGAGCAGTACTTC.

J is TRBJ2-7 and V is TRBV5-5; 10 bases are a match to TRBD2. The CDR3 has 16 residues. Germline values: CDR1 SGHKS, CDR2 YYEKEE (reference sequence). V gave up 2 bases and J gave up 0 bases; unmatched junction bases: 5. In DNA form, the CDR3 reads TGTGCCAGCAGCTTCTCTCTAGCGGGGGTCTCCTACGAGCAGTACTTC. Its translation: CASSFSLAGVSYEQYF.

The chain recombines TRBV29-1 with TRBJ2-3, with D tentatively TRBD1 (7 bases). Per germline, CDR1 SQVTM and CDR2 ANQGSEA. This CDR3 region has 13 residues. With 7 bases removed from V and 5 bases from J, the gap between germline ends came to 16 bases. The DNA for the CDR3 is TGCAGCGCTCGACAGGGAGGTGGAGATACGCAGTATTTT. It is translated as CSARQGGGDTQYF.

The CDR3 region is CASGRLQETQYF. DNA for the CDR3: TGTGCCTCGGGGAGGCTACAAGAGACCCAGTACTTC. V gene TRBV7-6 combines with J gene TRBJ2-5, with a tentative D call TRBD2 (6 bases). This CDR3 is 12 amino acids long. Germline CDR1 and CDR2: SGHVS and FNYEAQ. V was cut by 11 bases and J by 2 bases, with 12 bases left in between.

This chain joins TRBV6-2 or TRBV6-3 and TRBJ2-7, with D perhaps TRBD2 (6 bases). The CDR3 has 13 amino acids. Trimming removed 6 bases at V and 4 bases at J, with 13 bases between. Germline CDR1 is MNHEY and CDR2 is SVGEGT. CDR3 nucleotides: TGTGCCAGCAGCTGGGACTCCGGATACGAGCAGTACTTC. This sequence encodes CASSWDSGYEQYF.

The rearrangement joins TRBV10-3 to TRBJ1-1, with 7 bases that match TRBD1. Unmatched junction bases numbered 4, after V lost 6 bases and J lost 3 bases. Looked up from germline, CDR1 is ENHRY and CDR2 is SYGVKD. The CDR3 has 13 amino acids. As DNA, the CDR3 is TGTGCCATCAGGACCGACAGGGACACTGAAGCTTTCTTT. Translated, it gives CAIRTDRDTEAFF.

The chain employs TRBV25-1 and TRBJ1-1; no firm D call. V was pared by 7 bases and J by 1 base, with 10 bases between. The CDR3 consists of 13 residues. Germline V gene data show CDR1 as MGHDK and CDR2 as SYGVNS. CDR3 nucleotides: TGTGCCAGCATGGGCCTTGGGAACACTGAAGCTTTCTTT. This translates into CASMGLGNTEAFF.

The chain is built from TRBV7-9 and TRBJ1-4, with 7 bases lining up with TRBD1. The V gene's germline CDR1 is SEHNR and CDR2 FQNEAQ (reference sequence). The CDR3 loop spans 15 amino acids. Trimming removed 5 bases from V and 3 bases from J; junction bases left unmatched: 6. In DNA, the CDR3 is TGTGCCAGCAGCCCGCAACAGGGGCCTAATGAAAAACTGTTTTTT. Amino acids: CASSPQQGPNEKLFF.

The CDR3 protein is CASREGQSSNQPQHF. CDR3 coding DNA: TGTGCCAGTAGAGAGGGACAGTCTAGCAATCAGCCCCAGCATTTT. The chain is built from TRBV19 and TRBJ1-5; the match to TRBD1 covers 7 bases. Germline V gene lookup returns CDR1 LNHDA and CDR2 SQIVND (reference sequence). V dropped 6 bases and J dropped 0; count of bases not matched to a gene: 5. The CDR3 sequence is 15 residues long.

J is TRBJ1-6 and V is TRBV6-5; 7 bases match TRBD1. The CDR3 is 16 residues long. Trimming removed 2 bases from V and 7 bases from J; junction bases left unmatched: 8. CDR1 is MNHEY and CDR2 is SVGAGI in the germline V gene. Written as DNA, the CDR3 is TGTGCCAGCAGTTACGAGGGGGCGGGATGGAATTCACCCCTCCACTTT. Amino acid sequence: CASSYEGAGWNSPLHF.

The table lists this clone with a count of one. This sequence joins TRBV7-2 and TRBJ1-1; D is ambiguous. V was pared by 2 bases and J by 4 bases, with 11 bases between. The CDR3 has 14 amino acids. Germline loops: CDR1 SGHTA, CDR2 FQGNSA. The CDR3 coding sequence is TGTGCCAGCAGCTTATATAGTACAGCCACTGAAGCTTTCTTT. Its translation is CASSLYSTATEAFF.

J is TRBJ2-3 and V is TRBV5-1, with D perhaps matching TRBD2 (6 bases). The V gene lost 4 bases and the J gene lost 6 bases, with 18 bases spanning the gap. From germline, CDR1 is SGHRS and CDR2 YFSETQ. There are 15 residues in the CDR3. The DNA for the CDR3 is TGCGCCAGCAGCCCAAACGGAGGGTCGGCGGATACGCAGTATTTT. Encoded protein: CASSPNGGSADTQYF.

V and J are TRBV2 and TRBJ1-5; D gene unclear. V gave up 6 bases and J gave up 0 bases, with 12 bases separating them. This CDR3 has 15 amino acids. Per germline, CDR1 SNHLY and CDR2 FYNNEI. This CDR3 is CASRPAGNSNQPQHF. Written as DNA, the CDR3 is TGTGCCAGCAGACCTGCGGGAAATAGCAATCAGCCCCAGCATTTT.

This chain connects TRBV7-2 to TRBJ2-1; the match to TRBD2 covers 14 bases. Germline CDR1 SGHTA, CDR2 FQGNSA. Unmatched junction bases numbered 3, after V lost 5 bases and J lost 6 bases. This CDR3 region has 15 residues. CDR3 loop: CASSLGLAGVNEQFF. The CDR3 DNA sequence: TGTGCCAGCAGCCTGGGACTAGCGGGAGTCAATGAGCAGTTCTTC. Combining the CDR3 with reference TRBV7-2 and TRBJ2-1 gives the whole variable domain GAGVSQSPSNKVTEKGKDVELRCDPISGHTALYWYRQSLGQGLEFLIYFQGNSAPDKSGLPSDRFSAERTGGSVSTLTIQRTQQEDSAVYLCASSLGLAGVNEQFFGPGTRLTVL.

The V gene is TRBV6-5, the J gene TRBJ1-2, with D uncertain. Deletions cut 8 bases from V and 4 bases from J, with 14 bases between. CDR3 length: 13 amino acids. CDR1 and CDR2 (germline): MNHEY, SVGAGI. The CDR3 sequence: CASGLTVGYGYTF. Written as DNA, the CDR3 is TGTGCCAGCGGCTTAACAGTTGGCTATGGCTACACCTTC.

In nucleotides, the CDR3 is TGTGCCAGCAGCTTACCGGGACTAGCGGGTAATGAGCAGTTCTTC. Its protein is CASSLPGLAGNEQFF. V gene TRBV7-9 combines with J gene TRBJ2-1; TRBD2 matches 12 bases. The CDR3 is made up of 15 amino acids. The trim removed 2 bases at V and 7 bases at J, leaving 3 bases unmatched. Germline lookup yields CDR1 SEHNR and CDR2 FQNEAQ (reference sequence).

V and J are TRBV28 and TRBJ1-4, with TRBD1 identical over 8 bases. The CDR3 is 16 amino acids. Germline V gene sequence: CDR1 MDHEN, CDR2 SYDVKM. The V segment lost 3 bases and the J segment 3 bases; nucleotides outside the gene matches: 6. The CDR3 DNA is TGTGCCAGCAGTTTTTACAGGGGGGGGGCTAATGAAAAACTGTTTTTT. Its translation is CASSFYRGGANEKLFF.

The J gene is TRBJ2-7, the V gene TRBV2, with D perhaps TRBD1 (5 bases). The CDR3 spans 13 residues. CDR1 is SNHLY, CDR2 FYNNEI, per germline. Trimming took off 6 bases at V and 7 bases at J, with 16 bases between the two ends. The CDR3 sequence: CASSPTGIGEQYF. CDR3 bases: TGTGCCAGCAGCCCCACAGGTATTGGGGAGCAGTACTTC.